These T cell receptor beta chains were read from a single sample in a study of vaccination effects on CD4 cells after COVID-19. These receptors' antigens are unknown. Profiled with immunoSEQ multiplex PCR; TCRdb holds only in-frame clones, not every one. Counted here are tens of thousands of clones, over 65% occurring once; the ten biggest clones make up roughly 3.9%. The sample was CD4+ T cells from PBMCs cultured with HCoV-OC43 spike peptides, taken before COVID-19 vaccination. Receptors were obtained from a human donor who received a COVID-19 vaccine. CDR3s include the opening cysteine and the closing phenylalanine or tryptophan. A D gene is named only where the DNA matches it firmly. Rows give clone size only sometimes, using once, few, many, or a class for an expanded clone.

v_gene	abundance	len	d_gene	j_gene	CDR3aa	CDR3nt
TRBV29-1	.	13	TRBD1	TRBJ2-5	CSVLWTGRETQYF	TGCAGCGTTCTTTGGACAGGGCGAGAGACCCAGTACTTC
TRBV4-3	.	18	TRBD2	TRBJ2-1	CASSQDDRGGLSYNEQFF	TGCGCCAGCAGCCAAGATGATCGGGGGGGCCTCTCCTACAATGAGCAGTTCTTC
TRBV6-5	.	12	TRBD1	TRBJ1-2	CASSTGGPGYTF	TGTGCCAGCAGTACAGGGGGCCCTGGCTACACCTTC
TRBV18	.	15	TRBD1	TRBJ1-2	CASSPNPGQNYGYTF	TGTGCCAGCTCTCCGAACCCGGGACAGAACTATGGCTACACCTTC
TRBV6-5	.	12	.	TRBJ2-2	CASRDGTGELFF	TGTGCCAGCAGGGACGGCACCGGGGAGCTGTTTTTT
TRBV20-1	.	11	.	TRBJ1-1	CSGQMNTEAFF	TGCAGTGGACAGATGAACACTGAAGCTTTCTTT
TRBV27	.	14	.	TRBJ1-6	CASSPQDYNSPLHF	TGTGCCAGCAGTCCCCAGGATTATAATTCACCCCTCCACTTT
TRBV24-1	.	12	.	TRBJ2-5	CATAQVGETQYF	TGTGCCACCGCGCAGGTGGGGGAGACCCAGTACTTC
TRBV24-1	.	15	TRBD1	TRBJ2-3	CATSDSRGHGDTQYF	TGTGCCACCAGTGATTCCAGGGGGCATGGAGATACGCAGTATTTT
TRBV7-2	.	13	.	TRBJ1-5	CASSLVSGQPQHF	TGTGCCAGCAGCTTAGTTTCCGGTCAGCCCCAGCATTTT
TRBV6-6	few	13	.	TRBJ2-2	CASSWGDTGELFF	TGTGCCAGCAGTTGGGGGGACACCGGGGAGCTGTTTTTT
TRBV10-1	once	15	TRBD1	TRBJ2-3	CASSDGQGGTDTQYF	TGCGCCAGCAGCGACGGACAGGGGGGGACAGATACGCAGTATTTT
TRBV6-5	.	15	.	TRBJ1-1	CASSYGAHMNTEAFF	TGTGCCAGCAGTTATGGAGCTCACATGAACACTGAAGCTTTCTTT
TRBV5-1	few	15	.	TRBJ2-2	CASSSGGTVTGELFF	TGCGCCAGCAGCTCTGGGGGTACAGTGACCGGGGAGCTGTTTTTT
TRBV6-2/TRBV6-3	.	14	.	TRBJ2-5	CASSYSTPGETQYF	TGTGCCAGCAGTTACTCCACCCCGGGGGAGACCCAGTACTTC
TRBV7-3	.	13	.	TRBJ2-5	CASSFGGQETQYF	TGTGCCAGCAGTTTTGGGGGCCAAGAGACCCAGTACTTC